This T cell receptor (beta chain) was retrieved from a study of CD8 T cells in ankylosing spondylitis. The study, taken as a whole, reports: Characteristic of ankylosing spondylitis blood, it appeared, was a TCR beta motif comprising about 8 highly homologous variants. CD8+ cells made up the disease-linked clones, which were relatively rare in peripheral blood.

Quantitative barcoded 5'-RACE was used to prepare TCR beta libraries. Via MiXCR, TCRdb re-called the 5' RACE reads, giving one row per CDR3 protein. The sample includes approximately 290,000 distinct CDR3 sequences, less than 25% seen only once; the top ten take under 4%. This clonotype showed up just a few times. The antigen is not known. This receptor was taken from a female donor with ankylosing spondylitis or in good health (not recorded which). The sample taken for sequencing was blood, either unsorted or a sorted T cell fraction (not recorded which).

The CDR3 region is CSVARDITDGYTF. The CDR3 DNA is TGCAGCGTTGCCCGAGACATAACGGATGGCTACACCTTC. This sequence joins TRBV29-1 and TRBJ1-2; D remains ambiguous. Germline V gene sequence: CDR1 SQVTM, CDR2 ANQGSEA. Trimming pared 4 bases from V and 6 bases from J, leaving 15 bases between. The CDR3 runs 13 residues.